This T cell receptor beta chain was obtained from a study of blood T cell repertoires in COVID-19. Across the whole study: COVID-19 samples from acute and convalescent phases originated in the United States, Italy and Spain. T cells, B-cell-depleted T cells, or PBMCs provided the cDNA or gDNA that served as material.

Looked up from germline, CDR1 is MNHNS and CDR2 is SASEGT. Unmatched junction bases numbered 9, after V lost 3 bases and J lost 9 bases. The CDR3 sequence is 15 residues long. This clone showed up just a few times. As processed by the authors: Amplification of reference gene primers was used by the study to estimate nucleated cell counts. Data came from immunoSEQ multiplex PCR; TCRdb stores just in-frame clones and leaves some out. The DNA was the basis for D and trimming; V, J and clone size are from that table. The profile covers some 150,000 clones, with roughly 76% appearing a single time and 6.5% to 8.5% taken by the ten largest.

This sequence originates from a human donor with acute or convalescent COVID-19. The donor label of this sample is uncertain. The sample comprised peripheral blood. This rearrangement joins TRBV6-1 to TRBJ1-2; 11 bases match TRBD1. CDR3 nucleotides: TGTGCCAGCAGTGATGGAGGACAGGGGGCATACAGCTACACCTTC. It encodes CASSDGGQGAYSYTF.